These T cell receptor beta chains were read from a single sample in a study of shared clonotypes between healthy human individuals. Profiling relied on immunoSEQ multiplex PCR, and the TCRdb table lists in-frame clones only, not all of them. The sample includes more than 400,000 clones, around 96% of them seen just once. What was sequenced was naive CD4+ T cells sorted from blood. The source of these receptors is a woman aged 25 to 45 in good health. CDR3s include the opening cysteine and the closing phenylalanine or tryptophan. D genes are given only for firm matches. The listing skips clone size in some rows; elsewhere it reads once, few, many or a size class.

TRBJ2-7 | NA | TRBV29-1 | 14 | TRBD1 | CSVTTGQGVYEQYF | TGCAGCGTTACTACGGGACAGGGGGTTTACGAGCAGTACTTC
TRBJ2-3 | NA | TRBV5-4 | 17 | TRBD2 | CASSFRTSGSSGDTQYF | TGTGCCAGCAGCTTCCGGACTAGCGGGAGTTCAGGAGATACGCAGTATTTT
TRBJ2-7 | NA | TRBV14 | 13 | NA | CASSQDGVGEQYF | TGTGCCAGCAGCCAGGATGGTGTGGGGGAGCAGTACTTC
TRBJ2-3 | NA | TRBV5-1 | 16 | TRBD2 | CASSLAGGSGEDTQYF | TGCGCCAGCAGCTTGGCCGGGGGTAGCGGGGAAGATACGCAGTATTTT
TRBJ1-4 | NA | TRBV5-1 | 16 | NA | CASSPARQSTNEKLFF | TGCGCCAGCAGCCCAGCTAGACAGTCAACTAATGAAAAACTGTTTTTT
TRBJ2-1 | NA | TRBV7-9 | 11 | NA | CASSEGNEQFF | TGTGCCAGCAGCGAGGGTAATGAGCAGTTCTTC
TRBJ2-1 | NA | TRBV10-1 | 14 | NA | CASSVGTFYNEQFF | TGCGCCAGCAGTGTAGGGACTTTCTACAATGAGCAGTTCTTC
TRBJ2-1 | NA | TRBV5-1 | 15 | TRBD1 | CASAKGQSEVYEQFF | TGCGCCAGCGCTAAGGGACAGTCTGAAGTCTATGAGCAGTTCTTC
TRBJ1-1 | NA | TRBV11-1 | 17 | NA | CASSPTESRGVNTEAFF | TGTGCCAGCAGCCCGACGGAGAGCAGGGGAGTGAACACTGAAGCTTTCTTT
TRBJ1-1 | few | TRBV18 | 12 | NA | CASSPRNTEAFF | TGTGCCAGCTCACCACGTAACACTGAAGCTTTCTTT
TRBJ2-7 | NA | TRBV11-2 | 16 | NA | CASSLSRAGSSYEQYF | TGTGCCAGCAGCTTAAGCCGGGCCGGGAGCTCCTACGAGCAGTACTTC
TRBJ2-7 | NA | TRBV15 | 18 | TRBD2 | CATSRDSLAGPGSYEQYF | TGTGCCACCAGCAGAGATTCGCTAGCGGGGCCAGGCTCCTACGAGCAGTACTTC
TRBJ2-2 | NA | TRBV5-4 | 16 | TRBD1 | CASSSNRGLRTGELFF | TGTGCCAGCAGCTCTAACAGGGGCCTTCGCACCGGGGAGCTGTTTTTT
TRBJ2-6 | NA | TRBV11-2 | 17 | TRBD2 | CASSLRGKVAGANVLTF | TGTGCCAGCAGCTTGCGGGGGAAAGTGGCTGGGGCCAACGTCCTGACTTTC
TRBJ1-1 | once | TRBV10-3 | 15 | NA | CAISESGDGQPEAFF | TGTGCCATCAGTGAGTCTGGAGACGGCCAGCCTGAAGCTTTCTTT
TRBJ2-5 | NA | TRBV28 | 16 | NA | CASSLRQGTGQETQYF | TGTGCCAGCAGTTTAAGGCAGGGGACTGGCCAAGAGACCCAGTACTTC
TRBJ2-7 | few | TRBV9 | 15 | NA | CASSVGPAGNYEQYF | TGTGCCAGCAGCGTAGGACCAGCAGGGAACTACGAGCAGTACTTC
TRBJ2-1 | NA | TRBV27 | 14 | NA | CASSLSSSFGEQFF | TGTGCCAGCAGTTTATCTTCCAGTTTCGGTGAGCAGTTCTTC
TRBJ2-7 | NA | TRBV29-1 | 11 | NA | CSVAQAYEQYF | TGCAGCGTTGCCCAGGCCTACGAGCAGTACTTC
TRBJ1-5 | NA | TRBV28 | 15 | NA | CASSLSGYSNQPQHF | TGTGCCAGCAGTTTATCTGGCTATAGCAATCAGCCCCAGCATTTT
TRBJ2-7 | NA | TRBV5-4 | 16 | TRBD1 | CASSPRNRDSSYEQYF | TGTGCCAGCAGCCCCCGTAACCGGGACAGCTCCTACGAGCAGTACTTC
TRBJ2-1 | NA | TRBV6-1 | 15 | TRBD1 | CASSESRTGGNEQFF | TGTGCCAGCAGTGAAAGTAGGACAGGGGGCAATGAGCAGTTCTTC
TRBJ2-4 | NA | TRBV5-1 | 14 | TRBD2 | CASSFGTSGNIQYF | TGCGCCAGCAGCTTTGGGACTAGCGGAAACATTCAGTACTTC
TRBJ2-7 | NA | TRBV21-1 | 18 | NA | CASSVSIPGQGAPYEQYF | TGTGCCAGCTCCGTATCTATCCCGGGACAGGGCGCACCCTACGAGCAGTACTTC
TRBJ2-5 | NA | TRBV7-3 | 13 | TRBD1 | CASSLSGGETQYF | TGTGCCAGCAGCTTATCAGGGGGTGAGACCCAGTACTTC
TRBJ2-2 | NA | TRBV5-4 | 15 | NA | CASSFLSASPGELFF | TGTGCCAGCAGCTTCCTAAGCGCCTCCCCCGGGGAGCTGTTTTTT
TRBJ2-7 | once | TRBV19 | 15 | NA | CASSIVGRPTYEQYF | TGTGCCAGTAGTATAGTGGGGAGACCCACCTACGAGCAGTACTTC
TRBJ2-1 | once | TRBV28 | 14 | TRBD2 | CASETWAGGNEQFF | TGTGCCAGCGAGACCTGGGCGGGAGGGAATGAGCAGTTCTTC
TRBJ2-5 | once | TRBV27 | 15 | TRBD2 | CASSRGLAGWETQYF | TGTGCCAGCAGCCGGGGGTTAGCGGGATGGGAGACCCAGTACTTC
TRBJ1-4 | NA | TRBV4-2 | 15 | NA | CASSQVGVSNEKLFF | TGTGCCAGCAGCCAAGTTGGGGTCAGCAATGAAAAACTGTTTTTT
TRBJ2-5 | NA | TRBV7-2 | 18 | NA | CASSLGGRYSGVAETQYF | TGTGCCAGCAGCTTAGGGGGCCGGTACAGCGGCGTGGCAGAGACCCAGTACTTC
TRBJ1-1 | NA | TRBV2 | 15 | NA | CASRPPRAGSGKAFF | TGTGCCAGCAGACCACCGAGAGCAGGGTCGGGAAAAGCTTTCTTT
TRBJ1-1 | NA | TRBV9 | 13 | NA | CASSVEQNTEAFF | TGTGCCAGCAGCGTAGAACAGAACACTGAAGCTTTCTTT
TRBJ2-5 | NA | TRBV6-5 | 15 | TRBD2 | CASSYASGKVDEQYF | TGTGCCAGCAGTTACGCTAGCGGGAAGGTTGATGAGCAGTACTTC
TRBJ2-1 | NA | TRBV11-2 | 15 | TRBD2 | CASSWTSPFLNEQFF | TGTGCCAGCAGTTGGACTAGCCCTTTTCTCAATGAGCAGTTCTTC